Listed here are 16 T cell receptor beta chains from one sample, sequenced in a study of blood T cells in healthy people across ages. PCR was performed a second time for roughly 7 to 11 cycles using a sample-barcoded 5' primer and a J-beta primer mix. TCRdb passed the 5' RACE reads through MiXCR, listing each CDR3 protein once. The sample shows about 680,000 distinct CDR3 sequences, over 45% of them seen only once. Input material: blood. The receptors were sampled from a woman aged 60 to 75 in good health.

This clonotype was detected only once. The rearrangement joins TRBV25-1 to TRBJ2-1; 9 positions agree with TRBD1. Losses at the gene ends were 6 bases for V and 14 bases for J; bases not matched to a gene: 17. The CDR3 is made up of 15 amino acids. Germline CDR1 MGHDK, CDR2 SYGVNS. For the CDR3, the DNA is TGTGCCAGCAGAGCCAGTAGGACAGGGGTTGTTTGGGAGTTCTTC. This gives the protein CASRASRTGVVWEFF.

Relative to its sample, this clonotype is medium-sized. The CDR3 DNA is TGTGCCAGCAGTTTAGCGACTAGCGGGAACTACGAGCAGTACTTC. It is translated as CASSLATSGNYEQYF. This sequence joins TRBV28 and TRBJ2-7; 11 bases line up with TRBD2. Looked up from germline, CDR1 is MDHEN and CDR2 is SYDVKM. Trimming at V came to 2 bases and at J to 3 bases, leaving 3 bases not matched to a gene. The CDR3 extends over 15 amino acids.

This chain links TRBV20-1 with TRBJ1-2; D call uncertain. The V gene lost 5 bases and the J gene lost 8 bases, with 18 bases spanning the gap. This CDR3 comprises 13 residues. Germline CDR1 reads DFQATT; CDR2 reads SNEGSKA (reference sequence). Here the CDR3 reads CSADPLAIGGYTF. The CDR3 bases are TGCAGTGCTGACCCGTTGGCAATTGGGGGCTACACCTTC.

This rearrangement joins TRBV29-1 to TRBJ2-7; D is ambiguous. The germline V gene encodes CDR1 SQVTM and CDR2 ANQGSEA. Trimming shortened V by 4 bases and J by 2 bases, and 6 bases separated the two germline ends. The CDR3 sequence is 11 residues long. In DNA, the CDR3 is TGCAGCGTTGGGAGTACCTACGAGCAGTACTTC. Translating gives CSVGSTYEQYF.

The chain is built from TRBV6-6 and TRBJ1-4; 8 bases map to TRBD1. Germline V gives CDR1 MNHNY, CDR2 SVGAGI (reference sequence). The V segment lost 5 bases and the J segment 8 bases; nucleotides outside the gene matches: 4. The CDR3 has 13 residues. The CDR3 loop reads CASSRQGLEKLFF. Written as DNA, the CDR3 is TGTGCCAGCAGTCGACAGGGGCTGGAAAAACTGTTTTTT.

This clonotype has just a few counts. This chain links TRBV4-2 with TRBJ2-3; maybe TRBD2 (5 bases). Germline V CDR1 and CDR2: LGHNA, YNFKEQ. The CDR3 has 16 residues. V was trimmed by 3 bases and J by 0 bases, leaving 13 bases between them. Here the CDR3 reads CASSQNGAASTDTQYF. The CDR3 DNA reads TGTGCCAGCAGCCAGAACGGAGCGGCGAGCACAGATACGCAGTATTTT.

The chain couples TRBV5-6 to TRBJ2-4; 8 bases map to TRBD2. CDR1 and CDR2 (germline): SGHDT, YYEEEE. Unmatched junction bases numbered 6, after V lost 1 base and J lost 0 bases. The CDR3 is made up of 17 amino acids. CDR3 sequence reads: CASSLRLAGGAKNIQYF. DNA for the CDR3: TGTGCCAGCAGCTTGAGGCTAGCGGGTGGAGCCAAAAACATTCAGTACTTC.

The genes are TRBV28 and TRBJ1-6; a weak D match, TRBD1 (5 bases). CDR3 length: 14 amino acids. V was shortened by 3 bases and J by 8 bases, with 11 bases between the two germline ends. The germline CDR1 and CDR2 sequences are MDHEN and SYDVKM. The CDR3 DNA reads TGTGCCAGCAGTTTGGTTGGGGCGGATTCACCCCTCCACTTT. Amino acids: CASSLVGADSPLHF.

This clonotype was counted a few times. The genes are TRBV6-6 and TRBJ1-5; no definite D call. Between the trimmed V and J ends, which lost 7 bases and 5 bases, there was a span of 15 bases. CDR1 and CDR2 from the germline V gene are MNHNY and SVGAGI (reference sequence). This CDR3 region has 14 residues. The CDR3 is CASTASDGDQPQHF. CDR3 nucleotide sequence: TGTGCCAGCACCGCATCGGACGGGGATCAGCCCCAGCATTTT.

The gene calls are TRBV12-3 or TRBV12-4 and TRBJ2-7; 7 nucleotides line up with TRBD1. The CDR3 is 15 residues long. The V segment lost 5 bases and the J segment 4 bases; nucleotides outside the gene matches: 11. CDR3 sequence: CASSPSPDRLYEQYF. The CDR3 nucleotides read TGTGCCAGCAGTCCGTCACCGGACAGGCTGTACGAGCAGTACTTC.

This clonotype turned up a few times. This CDR3 reads CASSQDLYGYTF. The CDR3 DNA follows: TGTGCCAGCAGCCAAGACTTATATGGCTACACCTTC. The gene calls are TRBV3-1 and TRBJ1-2; no definite D call. CDR3 length equals 12 residues. Trimming took off 0 bases at V and 5 bases at J, with 4 bases between the two ends. Per germline, CDR1 LGHDT and CDR2 YNNKEL (reference sequence).

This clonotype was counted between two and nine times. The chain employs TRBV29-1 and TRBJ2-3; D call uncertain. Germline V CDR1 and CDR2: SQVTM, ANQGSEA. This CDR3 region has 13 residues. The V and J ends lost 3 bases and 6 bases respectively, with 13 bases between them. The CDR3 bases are TGCAGCGTTGATTATCTAGGTGGTGATACGCAGTATTTT. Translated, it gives CSVDYLGGDTQYF.

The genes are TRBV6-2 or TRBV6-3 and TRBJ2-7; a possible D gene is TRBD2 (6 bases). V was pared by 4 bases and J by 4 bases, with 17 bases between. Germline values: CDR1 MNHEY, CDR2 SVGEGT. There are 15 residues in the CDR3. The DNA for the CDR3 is TGTGCCAGCAGTTTTCGGGGACTCGGAGATTACGAGCAGTACTTC. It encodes CASSFRGLGDYEQYF.

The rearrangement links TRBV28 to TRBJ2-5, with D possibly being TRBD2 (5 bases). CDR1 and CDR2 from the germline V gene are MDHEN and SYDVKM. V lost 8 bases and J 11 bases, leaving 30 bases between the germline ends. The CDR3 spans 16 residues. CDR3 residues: CASSSPSVSGWGEQYF. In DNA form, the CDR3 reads TGTGCCAGCTCGTCGCCCTCCGTCAGCGGATGGGGAGAGCAGTACTTC.

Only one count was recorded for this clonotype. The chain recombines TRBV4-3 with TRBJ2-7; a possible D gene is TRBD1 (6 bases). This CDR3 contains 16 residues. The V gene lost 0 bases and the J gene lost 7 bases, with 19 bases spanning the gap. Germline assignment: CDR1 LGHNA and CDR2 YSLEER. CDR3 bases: TGCGCCAGCAGCCAAGAGGGTACAGGGATTCCCAATGAGCAGTACTTC. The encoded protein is CASSQEGTGIPNEQYF.

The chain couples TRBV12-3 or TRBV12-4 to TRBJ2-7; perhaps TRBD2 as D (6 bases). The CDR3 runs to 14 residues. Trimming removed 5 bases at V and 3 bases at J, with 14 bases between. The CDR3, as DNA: TGTGCCAGCAGTGGAATAGCGGAGAGCTACGAGCAGTACTTC. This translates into CASSGIAESYEQYF.